One and the same sample provided the 20 T cell receptor beta chains below, sequenced in a study of control samples from healthy donors and cancer patients (dated by TCRdb to about 2020). The protocol used for the library was the immunoSEQ multiplex PCR assay. The immuneACCESS repertoire file appears here via TCRdb, limited to in-frame rearrangements. These files lack a portion of the clones; in checked studies, under half of the deficit traces to unresolved V genes, and the cause of the others is not known. For this sample there are about 160,000 clones; roughly 95% appear just once. The ten largest clones capture just over 1% of the sample. The sample was blood. These receptors originate from a woman between 25 and 40 years old in good health.

V usage is TRBV4-1 and J usage is TRBJ1-6; a weak D match, TRBD1 (5 bases). Trimming stripped 1 base from V and 5 bases from J, with 15 bases between. The germline CDR1 and CDR2 sequences are MGHRA and YSYEKL. This CDR3 is 17 amino acids long. The DNA of the CDR3 is TGCGCCAGCAGCCAAGTCTTCGTTCAGACAGATAATTCACCCCTCCACTTT. Amino acid sequence: CASSQVFVQTDNSPLHF.

The chain combines TRBV7-8 with TRBJ1-2, with a possible D match to TRBD1 (6 bases). The germline V and J ends were trimmed by 1 base and 4 bases, with 13 bases remaining between them. Germline values: CDR1 SGHVS, CDR2 FQNEAQ. The CDR3 has 15 amino acids. The CDR3 loop reads CASSLEARGGYGYTF. The CDR3 nucleotides are TGTGCCAGCAGCTTAGAGGCCAGAGGGGGCTATGGCTACACCTTC.

The chain employs TRBV7-3 and TRBJ1-6; 8 nucleotides agree with TRBD1. CDR3 size: 16 residues. Germline values: CDR1 SGHTA, CDR2 FQGTGA. V lost 5 bases and J lost 2; bases outside the gene matches: 5. The CDR3 DNA reads as TGTGCCAGCAGCCGGACAGGGATCCCCTATAATTCACCCCTCCACTTT. Amino acids: CASSRTGIPYNSPLHF.

J is TRBJ1-1 and V is TRBV4-1; D ambiguous. V lost 1 base and J lost 0, with 3 bases in between. From germline, CDR1 is MGHRA and CDR2 YSYEKL. The CDR3 runs 13 residues. CDR3 DNA sequence: TGCGCCAGCAGCCAAGCAATGAACACTGAAGCTTTCTTT. Translated: CASSQAMNTEAFF.

Worth noting for this clone: This specimen includes other DNA sequences encoding the same CDR3. The gene calls are TRBV5-1 and TRBJ2-2, with 11 positions matching TRBD1. CDR3 size: 15 residues. V lost 5 bases and J lost 4; bases outside the gene matches: 4. The germline V gene encodes CDR1 SGHRS and CDR2 YFSETQ. In nucleotides, the CDR3 is TGCGCCAGCAGTTCCGGGACAGGGGGCACCGGGGAGCTGTTTTTT. Its translation is CASSSGTGGTGELFF.

The chain couples TRBV6-5 to TRBJ1-4; 9 bases fit TRBD1. CDR1 MNHEY and CDR2 SVGAGI come from the germline V gene. J gave up 1 base and V 6 bases, and 0 bases lay outside the gene matches. The CDR3 extends over 14 amino acids. CDR3 coding DNA: TGTGCCAGCAGGACAGGGGGAACTAATGAAAAACTGTTTTTT. Translated, it gives CASRTGGTNEKLFF.

The rearrangement links TRBV30 to TRBJ1-2; D is unresolved. With 2 bases removed from V and 3 bases from J, the gap between germline ends came to 7 bases. The CDR3 consists of 12 residues. The germline CDR1 and CDR2 sequences are GTSNPN and SVGIG (reference sequence). CDR3 DNA: TGTGCCTGGAGTCCCGGGGACTATGGCTACACCTTC. Translation gives CAWSPGDYGYTF.

The chain has TRBV19 and TRBJ1-6; the match to TRBD1 covers 10 bases. Germline values: CDR1 LNHDA, CDR2 SQIVND (reference sequence). This CDR3 is built from 13 residues. V lost 8 bases to trimming and J lost 10 bases; unmatched junction nucleotides: 5. The CDR3 DNA reads TGTGCCAGTGGGACAGGGGAGGTCTCACCCCTCCACTTT. Translating gives CASGTGEVSPLHF. Filled out from reference TRBV19 and TRBJ1-6, the complete variable domain reads DGGITQSPKYLFRKEGQNVTLSCEQNLNHDAMYWYRQDPGQGLRLIYYSQIVNDFQKGDIAEGYSVSREKKESFPLTVTSAQKNPTAFYLCASGTGEVSPLHFGNGTRLTVT.

This clone was seen a single time. V usage is TRBV9 and J usage is TRBJ2-1, with D unresolved. The CDR3 runs 15 residues. The germline V gene has CDR1 SGDLS and CDR2 YYNGEE. V gave up 3 bases and J gave up 3 bases, with 13 bases separating them. The CDR3 DNA is TGTGCCAGCAGCGGCCGGGTGGGCCTCTACAATGAGCAGTTCTTC. It yields the protein CASSGRVGLYNEQFF.

The chain's CDR3 is CASSSGVTANTEAFF. The CDR3 coding sequence is TGTGCCAGCAGTTCCGGCGTGACAGCGAACACTGAAGCTTTCTTT. This chain connects TRBV6-6 to TRBJ1-1, with TRBD1 as a possible D gene (5 bases). The germline gives CDR1 MNHNY, CDR2 SVGAGI (reference sequence). V gave up 4 bases and J gave up 1 base, with 13 bases separating them. The CDR3 sequence is 15 residues long.

The chain joins TRBV9 to TRBJ1-4, with D perhaps matching TRBD1 (6 bases). The CDR3 covers 15 residues. Germline values: CDR1 SGDLS, CDR2 YYNGEE. The V and J ends lost 3 bases and 4 bases respectively, with 13 bases between them. The CDR3 protein is CASSGGGGFNEKLFF. As DNA, the CDR3 is TGTGCCAGCAGCGGTGGAGGGGGGTTTAATGAAAAACTGTTTTTT.

This clone occurred once. This chain joins TRBV7-9 and TRBJ1-4, with D uncertain. The V gene's germline CDR1 is SEHNR and CDR2 FQNEAQ (reference sequence). The CDR3 sequence is 13 residues long. V was shortened by 5 bases and J by 8 bases, with 12 bases between the two germline ends. CDR3 residues: CASSPPTTEKLFF. The CDR3 bases are TGTGCCAGCAGCCCCCCGACAACGGAAAAACTGTTTTTT.

The V and J genes are TRBV2 and TRBJ2-7, with D possibly being TRBD2 (5 bases). Germline loops: CDR1 SNHLY, CDR2 FYNNEI. This CDR3 is built from 15 residues. V lost 8 bases, J lost 6 bases, and 23 bases lay in between. The CDR3 nucleotides read TGTGCCAGCGCCGAAGTCGACCTTTTGAGCGGCGAGCAGTACTTC. This encodes CASAEVDLLSGEQYF.

The V gene is TRBV5-1, the J gene TRBJ1-2; D unclear. The length of the CDR3 is 14 residues. With 0 bases removed from V and 0 bases from J, the gap between germline ends came to 6 bases. CDR1 SGHRS and CDR2 YFSETQ come from the germline V gene. In DNA form, the CDR3 reads TGCGCCAGCAGCTTGGACAGAGCTAACTATGGCTACACCTTC. Amino acids: CASSLDRANYGYTF.

This chain connects TRBV3-1 (or the pseudogene TRBV3-2) to TRBJ2-7; D not certain. With 0 bases removed from V and 4 bases from J, the gap between germline ends came to 4 bases. The CDR3 is made up of 12 amino acids. From germline, CDR1 is LGHDT and CDR2 YNNKEL (reference sequence). The CDR3 region is CASSQEVYEQYF. The DNA for the CDR3 is TGTGCCAGCAGCCAAGAAGTTTACGAGCAGTACTTC.

The rearrangement joins TRBV18 to TRBJ1-5; maybe TRBD1 (6 bases). Germline V lookup: CDR1 KGHSH, CDR2 LQKENI. This CDR3 has 13 residues. Trimming pared 3 bases from V and 8 bases from J, leaving 11 bases between. CDR3 protein: CASSPGQKEPQHF. The CDR3 coding sequence is TGTGCCAGCTCACCGGGACAAAAAGAGCCCCAGCATTTT.

The CDR3 DNA reads as TGTGCCAGCAGTTCGATAGGGCGTACTGAAGCTTTCTTT. As protein: CASSSIGRTEAFF. The chain combines TRBV25-1 with TRBJ1-1, with D unclear. Germline V CDR1 and CDR2: MGHDK, SYGVNS. V lost 5 bases, J lost 5 bases, and 12 bases lay in between. This CDR3 is built from 13 residues.

CDR3 residues: CAISDTNSGTEAFF. The CDR3 region has the DNA TGTGCCATCAGTGACACCAACTCTGGGACTGAAGCTTTCTTT. This rearrangement joins TRBV10-3 to TRBJ1-1; D not resolved. The CDR3 is made up of 14 amino acids. Germline CDR1 and CDR2: ENHRY and SYGVKD. The ends were cut back, 3 bases at V and 5 bases at J, with 13 bases in the middle.

The chain is built from TRBV2 and TRBJ2-3; 8 bases agree with TRBD1. The CDR3 runs 13 residues. V lost 8 bases and J lost 6; bases outside the gene matches: 7. Germline values: CDR1 SNHLY, CDR2 FYNNEI. The CDR3 bases are TGTGCCAGCGGGAGACAGGGGATCGATACGCAGTATTTT. It translates to CASGRQGIDTQYF.

The chain recombines TRBV19 with TRBJ1-6, with TRBD1 matching over 11 bases. The CDR3 runs to 15 residues. The J segment lost 7 bases and the V segment lost 4 bases, leaving 3 bases of the junction unmatched. Germline CDR1 is LNHDA and CDR2 is SQIVND (reference sequence). The CDR3 loop reads CASSTDRGRNSPLHF. CDR3 coding DNA: TGTGCCAGTAGTACGGACAGGGGGCGGAATTCACCCCTCCACTTT. The entire variable domain, with the rest obtained from reference TRBV19 and TRBJ1-6, is as follows: DGGITQSPKYLFRKEGQNVTLSCEQNLNHDAMYWYRQDPGQGLRLIYYSQIVNDFQKGDIAEGYSVSREKKESFPLTVTSAQKNPTAFYLCASSTDRGRNSPLHFGNGTRLTVT.